The 5 T cell receptor beta chains given below trace back to one sample, sequenced in a study of OX40 agonist ivuxolimab in advanced cancers. Measured with immunoSEQ multiplex PCR; TCRdb has only the in-frame clones, and not every one. The table has some 76,000 clones, roughly 90% seen once. Here the sequenced sample was CD4+ or CD8+ T cells sorted from blood, taken in a trial of the OX40 agonist ivuxolimab. All receptors come from an adult with an advanced solid tumor such as melanoma, head and neck, liver or kidney cancer.

The chain joins TRBV27 to TRBJ2-3, with D uncertain. Germline CDR1 reads MNHEY; CDR2 reads SMNVEV (reference sequence). CDR3 length equals 13 residues. Deletions cut 5 bases from V and 4 bases from J, with 10 bases between. CDR3 protein: CASSPGPPDTQYF. The CDR3, as DNA: TGTGCCAGCAGTCCAGGACCCCCAGATACGCAGTATTTT.

The chain uses TRBV7-9 and TRBJ2-7; 8 bases are a match to TRBD2. The trim removed 1 base at V and 2 bases at J, leaving 13 bases unmatched. The CDR3 is made up of 18 amino acids. CDR1 SEHNR and CDR2 FQNEAQ come from the germline V gene (reference sequence). In nucleotides, the CDR3 is TGTGCCAGCAGCTTAGTTGGGGCTGGGTTAGCGGGAACCTACGAGCAGTACTTC. This encodes CASSLVGAGLAGTYEQYF. The full variable domain, with the rest looked up from reference TRBV7-9 and TRBJ2-7, is DTGVSQNPRHKITKRGQNVTFRCDPISEHNRLYWYRQTLGQGPEFLTYFQNEAQLEKSRLLSDRFSAERPKGSFSTLEIQRTEQGDSAMYLCASSLVGAGLAGTYEQYFGPGTRLTVT.

This clone was counted a single time. The chain combines TRBV9 with TRBJ2-2; the D is unclear. Per germline, CDR1 SGDLS and CDR2 YYNGEE. This CDR3 has 14 residues. V shed 6 bases and J shed 5 bases, with 14 bases lying between them. In DNA form, the CDR3 reads TGTGCCAGCAACCCAGGAGAAACTACCGGGGAGCTGTTTTTT. Amino acids: CASNPGETTGELFF. The full variable domain, with the rest looked up from reference TRBV9 and TRBJ2-2, is DSGVTQTPKHLITATGQRVTLRCSPRSGDLSVYWYQQSLDQGLQFLIQYYNGEERAKGNILERFSAQQFPDLHSELNLSSLELGDSALYFCASNPGETTGELFFGEGSRLTVL.

The rearrangement uses TRBV7-8 and TRBJ2-2; D gene ambiguous. The CDR3 runs 11 residues. V lost 4 bases, J lost 8 bases, and 5 bases lay in between. Germline V gives CDR1 SGHVS, CDR2 FQNEAQ. CDR3 residues: CASSSGGELFF. Written as DNA, the CDR3 is TGTGCCAGCAGCTCCGGGGGGGAGCTGTTTTTT.

This chain uses TRBV7-2 with TRBJ2-1, with 8 positions matching TRBD2. Trimming removed 5 bases from V and 0 bases from J; junction bases left unmatched: 6. Germline CDR1 is SGHTA and CDR2 is FQGNSA. This CDR3 is built from 16 residues. The CDR3 here is CASSPERGRSYNEQFF. Written as DNA, the CDR3 is TGTGCCAGCAGCCCGGAGCGGGGGCGCTCCTACAATGAGCAGTTCTTC.